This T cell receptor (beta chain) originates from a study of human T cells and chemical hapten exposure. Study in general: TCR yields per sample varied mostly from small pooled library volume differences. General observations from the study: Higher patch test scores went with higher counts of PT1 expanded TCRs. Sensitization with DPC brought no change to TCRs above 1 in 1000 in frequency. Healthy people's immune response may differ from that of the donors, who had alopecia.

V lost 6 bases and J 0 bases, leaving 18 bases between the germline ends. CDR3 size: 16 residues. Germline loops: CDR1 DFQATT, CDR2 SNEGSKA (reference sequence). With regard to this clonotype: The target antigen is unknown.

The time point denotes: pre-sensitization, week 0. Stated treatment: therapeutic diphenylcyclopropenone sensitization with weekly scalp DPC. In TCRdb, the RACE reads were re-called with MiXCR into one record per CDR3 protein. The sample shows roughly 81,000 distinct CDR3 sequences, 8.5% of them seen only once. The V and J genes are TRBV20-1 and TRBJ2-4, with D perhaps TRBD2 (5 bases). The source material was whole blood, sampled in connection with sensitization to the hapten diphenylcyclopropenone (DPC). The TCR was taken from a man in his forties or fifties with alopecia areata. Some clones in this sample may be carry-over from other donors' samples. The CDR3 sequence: CSAPTPRGLAKNIQYF. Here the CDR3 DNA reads TGCAGTGCCCCGACCCCCCGGGGATTAGCCAAAAACATTCAGTACTTC.